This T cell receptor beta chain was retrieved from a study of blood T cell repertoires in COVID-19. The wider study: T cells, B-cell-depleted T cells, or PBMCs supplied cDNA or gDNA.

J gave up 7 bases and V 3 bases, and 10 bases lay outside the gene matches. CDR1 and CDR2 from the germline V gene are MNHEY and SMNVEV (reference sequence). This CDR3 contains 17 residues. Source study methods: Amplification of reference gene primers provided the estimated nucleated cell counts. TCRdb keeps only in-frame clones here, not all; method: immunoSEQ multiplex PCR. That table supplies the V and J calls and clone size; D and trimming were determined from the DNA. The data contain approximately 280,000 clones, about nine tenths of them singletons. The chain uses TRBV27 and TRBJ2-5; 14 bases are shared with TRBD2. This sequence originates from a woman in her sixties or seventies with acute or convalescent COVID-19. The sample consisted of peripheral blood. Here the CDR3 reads CASSLGLAGEAGGTQYF. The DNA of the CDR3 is TGTGCCAGCAGTTTGGGACTAGCGGGGGAGGCCGGTGGGACCCAGTACTTC.